These 5 T cell receptor beta chains originate from one sample sequenced in a study of naive and memory T cell subsets. The library had UMIs added by 3' ligation of an oligonucleotide to TCR cDNA. The SP2 primer and nested alpha and beta constant region primers amplified ligated cDNA in four rounds. TCRdb passed the 5' RACE reads through MiXCR, listing each CDR3 protein once. The table includes about 48,000 distinct CDR3 sequences, 4.7% detected once. All receptors derive from a female donor in good health.

This clonotype was seen many times. The chain carries TRBV2 and TRBJ2-7, with no clear D. Germline loops: CDR1 SNHLY, CDR2 FYNNEI. The CDR3 is made up of 12 amino acids. V was pared by 5 bases and J by 0 bases, with 5 bases between. The CDR3 protein is CASSRTSYEQYF. CDR3 nucleotides: TGTGCCAGCAGTAGGACCTCCTACGAGCAGTACTTC.

This clonotype was counted at least ten times. J is TRBJ2-5 and V is TRBV19; no firm D call. This CDR3 has 16 residues. Trimming shortened V by 5 bases and J by 0 bases, and 16 bases separated the two germline ends. Germline V gene data show CDR1 as LNHDA and CDR2 as SQIVND (reference sequence). CDR3 sequence (DNA): TGTGCCAGTAGTCTTAGGGAAAACCCGTACCAAGAGACCCAGTACTTC. It specifies CASSLRENPYQETQYF.

In this sample, this clonotype turned up a few times. Germline and junction disagree at one end, which may indicate a read error. The chain uses TRBV7-2 and TRBJ1-2, with a tentative D call TRBD1 (5 bases). This CDR3 region has 15 residues. Germline CDR1 is SGHTA and CDR2 is FQGNSA. The CDR3 loop reads CASSPFATGRDGDTF. The CDR3 bases are TGTGCCAGCAGCCCCTTCGCCACGGGGCGGGATGGCGACACCTTC.

V is TRBV28 and J is TRBJ2-1; 14 bases agree with TRBD2. The CDR3 has 18 residues. Germline V gene sequence: CDR1 MDHEN, CDR2 SYDVKM. V lost 4 bases, J lost 8 bases, and 13 bases stayed unmatched. The DNA for the CDR3 is TGTGCCAGCAGTTCTCCGGGACTAGCGGGAGAAAGGAGGGATGAGCAGTTCTTC. Residues: CASSSPGLAGERRDEQFF. Together with reference TRBV28 and TRBJ2-1, the CDR3 gives the full variable domain: DVKVTQSSRYLVKRTGEKVFLECVQDMDHENMFWYRQDPGLGLRLIYFSYDVKMKEKGDIPEGYSVSREKKERFSLILESASTNQTSMYLCASSSPGLAGERRDEQFFGPGTRLTVL.

This clonotype was seen at least ten times. The CDR3 bases are TGTGCCAGCAGAGGGGGCTTTGCTCAGCCCCAGCATTTT. Its protein product is CASRGGFAQPQHF. This sequence joins TRBV6-2 or TRBV6-3 and TRBJ1-5; TRBD1 matches 7 bases. V dropped 6 bases and J dropped 6; count of bases not matched to a gene: 5. Germline loops: CDR1 MNHEY, CDR2 SVGEGT. CDR3 size: 13 residues.